This T cell receptor beta chain was sequenced in a study of blood T cells in healthy people across ages. Study findings and constraints: The donors' CMV status was not determined, possibly confounding changes in expanded clonotypes.

To note about this clonotype: The antigen remains unidentified.

Combining a sample-barcoded 5' primer with a J-beta primer mix, a second PCR ran for roughly 7 to 11 cycles. Each cDNA molecule, via a template-switch adaptor with 12 random nucleotides, was tagged. TCRdb reanalysed the 5' RACE reads using MiXCR and keeps one entry per CDR3 protein. The table records under 850,000 distinct CDR3 sequences, about 34% of them present only once. Each sample yielded at least 5.5 micrograms of PBMC total RNA. Sequences were obtained from blood. This receptor was obtained from a man aged 18 to 29 in good health.

The CDR3 loop is CASRNAGQGGGETQYF. The CDR3 DNA sequence: TGTGCCAGTAGAAACGCGGGACAGGGAGGAGGAGAGACCCAGTACTTC. The chain couples TRBV19 to TRBJ2-5; 9 bases align to TRBD1. This CDR3 comprises 16 residues. Germline loops: CDR1 LNHDA, CDR2 SQIVND (reference sequence). J was trimmed by 4 bases and V by 6 bases; bases with no gene match: 12.